These T cell receptor beta chains were read from a single sample in a study of T cells in narcolepsy. Clones were sequenced by immunoSEQ multiplex PCR, and TCRdb holds only the in-frame ones, with some missing. The sample gives about 33,000 clones, 70% to 85% of which show up once; roughly 1.2% is in the top ten. The sample taken for sequencing was CD45RA- memory CD4+ T cells from PBMCs. The receptors come from a human donor with narcolepsy. CDR3s include the opening cysteine and the closing phenylalanine or tryptophan. The D gene is left open where the match is weak. Clone size is shown for a subset of rows, as once, few, many or a class of expanded clone.

>TRBJ2-2|.|.|TRBV5-1
CASSLMIHGSPGNTGELFF
TGCGCCAGCAGCTTGATGATTCATGGGTCCCCGGGGAACACCGGGGAGCTGTTTTTT
>TRBJ2-5|.|.|TRBV6-6
CASSPHETQYF
TGTGCCAGCAGTCCCCATGAGACCCAGTACTTC
>TRBJ1-5|.|.|TRBV6-6
CASRPVGMNQPQHF
TGTGCCAGCCGCCCGGTGGGGATGAATCAGCCCCAGCATTTT
>TRBJ1-2|.|.|TRBV28
CASSFRGYGYTF
TGTGCCAGCAGTTTTAGGGGCTATGGCTACACCTTC
>TRBJ1-4|TRBD1|.|TRBV30
CACRDSEKLFF
TGTGCCTGTCGGGACAGCGAAAAACTGTTTTTT
>TRBJ2-2|.|once|TRBV4-2
CASSQRQWSTGELFF
TGTGCCAGCAGCCAACGTCAATGGTCCACCGGGGAGCTGTTTTTT
>TRBJ1-1|TRBD1|.|TRBV10-3
CAISGQAMNTEAFF
TGTGCCATCAGCGGACAGGCAATGAACACTGAAGCTTTCTTT
>TRBJ1-3|.|few|TRBV6-1
CASTVGGNTIYF
TGTGCCAGCACGGTTGGGGGAAACACCATATATTTT
>TRBJ2-7|TRBD1|.|TRBV18
CARHRGPPYEQYF
TGTGCCAGACACAGGGGCCCGCCCTACGAGCAGTACTTC
>TRBJ2-7|.|.|TRBV5-6
CASSSPASGYEQYF
TGTGCCAGCAGTTCTCCCGCGTCAGGCTACGAGCAGTACTTC
>TRBJ1-3|TRBD1|.|TRBV5-1
CASREQGAPGNTIYF
TGCGCCAGCAGGGAGCAGGGGGCTCCTGGAAACACCATATATTTT
>TRBJ1-2|.|.|TRBV29-1
CSVEDPSVPGYTF
TGCAGCGTTGAAGACCCGAGCGTTCCTGGCTACACCTTC
>TRBJ2-2|TRBD1|once|TRBV5-5
CASSLEGQTGELFF
TGTGCCAGCAGCTTAGAGGGACAGACCGGGGAGCTGTTTTTT
>TRBJ2-3|.|.|TRBV13
CATSNRLLTDTQYF
TGTGCCACCTCTAATAGGCTGCTCACAGATACGCAGTATTTT
>TRBJ2-1|.|.|TRBV6-4
CASSRDPSDGEQFF
TGTGCCAGCAGCCGGGACCCTTCGGATGGTGAGCAGTTCTTC
>TRBJ2-1|.|.|TRBV7-2
CASSLANVAGEQFF
TGTGCCAGCAGCTTAGCGAATGTAGCCGGTGAGCAGTTCTTC
>TRBJ2-5|TRBD2|.|TRBV30
CAWSEGGLVETQYF
TGTGCCTGGAGTGAGGGGGGACTAGTAGAGACCCAGTACTTC
>TRBJ2-5|TRBD2|.|TRBV5-4
CASSATSGSQETQYF
TGTGCCAGCAGCGCTACTAGCGGGTCCCAAGAGACCCAGTACTTC
>TRBJ1-5|.|few|TRBV19
CASAGINQPQHF
TGTGCCAGTGCCGGGATCAATCAGCCCCAGCATTTT
>TRBJ1-2|TRBD1|.|TRBV9
CASSASDRGYTF
TGTGCCAGCAGCGCATCGGACAGGGGCTACACCTTC
>TRBJ2-2|.|.|TRBV5-4
CASSLGGRGTGELFF
TGTGCCAGCAGCTTGGGGGGGAGAGGCACCGGGGAGCTGTTTTTT
>TRBJ2-5|TRBD2|.|TRBV19
CASSRGLAGSSGETQYF
TGTGCCAGTAGTAGGGGACTAGCGGGGTCTTCGGGGGAGACCCAGTACTTC
>TRBJ1-4|TRBD1|.|TRBV18
CASSSDRSREKLFF
TGTGCCAGCTCATCGGACAGGTCACGGGAAAAACTGTTTTTT
>TRBJ2-4|.|.|TRBV5-8
CASSSRVSNIQYF
TGTGCCAGCAGCTCCCGGGTCTCAAACATTCAGTACTTC
>TRBJ2-7|TRBD1|.|TRBV6-5
CASSYSTTGVGEQYF
TGTGCCAGCAGTTACTCGACGACAGGGGTGGGGGAGCAGTACTTC
>TRBJ2-2|.|.|TRBV9
CASSVEARGELFF
TGTGCCAGCAGCGTAGAGGCCCGCGGGGAGCTGTTTTTT
>TRBJ2-5|.|.|TRBV29-1
CSVTEGETQYF
TGCAGCGTGACAGAAGGAGAGACCCAGTACTTC
>TRBJ2-2|TRBD1|.|TRBV5-6
CASSIYGTGNTGELFF
TGTGCCAGCAGCATCTACGGGACAGGGAACACCGGGGAGCTGTTTTTT
>TRBJ1-1|TRBD1|once|TRBV4-2
CASSQERDREAFF
TGTGCCAGCAGCCAAGAAAGGGACAGAGAAGCTTTCTTT
>TRBJ2-3|.|.|TRBV19
CATCLGGSTDTQYF
TGTGCCACCTGCCTAGGGGGTAGCACAGATACGCAGTATTTT
>TRBJ2-3|.|.|TRBV2
CASSDQGVTDTQYF
TGTGCCAGCAGTGATCAAGGGGTTACAGATACGCAGTATTTT
>TRBJ2-5|TRBD2|.|TRBV7-2
CASSPSGAEGQTQYF
TGTGCCAGCAGCCCAAGCGGGGCGGAGGGGCAGACCCAGTACTTC
>TRBJ1-2|.|.|TRBV30
CAWSGMNPYTF
TGTGCCTGGAGTGGTATGAACCCTTACACCTTC
>TRBJ2-7|.|.|TRBV9
CASSVDGLGRHEQYF
TGTGCCAGCAGCGTAGATGGGCTGGGGCGGCACGAGCAGTACTTC
>TRBJ2-7|TRBD1|.|TRBV10-3
CAINIGQGRDEQYF
TGTGCCATCAACATAGGACAGGGACGGGACGAGCAGTACTTC
>TRBJ2-3|TRBD1|.|TRBV5-4
CASSLRTGGADTQYF
TGTGCCAGCAGCTTGAGGACAGGGGGAGCAGATACGCAGTATTTT
>TRBJ1-3|.|.|TRBV19
CASSRGSYSGNTIYF
TGTGCCAGTAGTCGGGGCAGTTACTCTGGAAACACCATATATTTT
>TRBJ2-7|.|.|TRBV6-5
CASTQGREQYF
TGTGCCAGCACGCAGGGTCGCGAGCAGTACTTC
>TRBJ1-1|TRBD1|.|TRBV2
CASSERQGKNTEAFF
TGTGCCAGCAGTGAGAGACAGGGAAAGAACACTGAAGCTTTCTTT
>TRBJ1-1|.|once|TRBV7-8
CASSFRQGLGGTEAFF
TGTGCCAGCAGCTTTAGGCAGGGGCTCGGGGGCACTGAAGCTTTCTTT
>TRBJ1-2|TRBD1|.|TRBV27
CASSRSGTGLLVNYGYTF
TGTGCCAGCAGCCGCTCCGGGACAGGACTTCTTGTGAACTATGGCTACACCTTC
>TRBJ1-2|TRBD1|once|TRBV29-1
CSGTGDYGGYTF
TGCAGCGGGACAGGGGATTATGGTGGCTACACCTTC
>TRBJ1-2|.|once|TRBV7-6
CASSPDRTRGYTF
TGTGCCAGCTCCCCAGATCGGACCCGGGGCTACACCTTC
>TRBJ1-4|TRBD1|.|TRBV7-8
CASSSGQGGEKLFF
TGTGCCAGCAGCTCGGGACAGGGTGGTGAAAAACTGTTTTTT
>TRBJ1-2|.|.|TRBV30
CAWYSAGANYGYTF
TGTGCCTGGTATTCGGCAGGGGCTAACTATGGCTACACCTTC
>TRBJ2-7|.|.|TRBV27
CASSLYPAYEQYF
TGTGCCAGCAGTTTATACCCAGCCTACGAGCAGTACTTC
>TRBJ2-5|.|.|TRBV29-1
CSVRTVLEAQYF
TGCAGCGTGAGGACAGTCCTAGAGGCCCAGTACTTC
>TRBJ1-1|TRBD1|.|TRBV19
CASSPDRGANTEAFF
TGTGCCAGTAGTCCAGACAGGGGGGCGAACACTGAAGCTTTCTTT
>TRBJ1-5|TRBD1|.|TRBV19
CASSKQGGISNQPQHF
TGTGCCAGTAGTAAACAGGGGGGGATTAGCAATCAGCCCCAGCATTTT
>TRBJ2-3|.|.|TRBV6-4
CASSPGHPEAQYF
TGTGCCAGCAGCCCGGGACACCCTGAGGCGCAGTATTTT
>TRBJ2-5|TRBD1|.|TRBV6-1
CASREPPGGRETQYF
TGTGCCAGCAGAGAGCCCCCAGGGGGTAGGGAGACCCAGTACTTC
>TRBJ1-2|.|.|TRBV29-1
CSVDGTLGGYTF
TGCAGCGTTGACGGGACCCTGGGTGGCTACACCTTC
>TRBJ2-5|.|.|TRBV18
CASSPLKSGRTETQYF
TGTGCCAGCTCTCCTCTGAAATCGGGTAGGACGGAGACCCAGTACTTC
>TRBJ2-3|.|.|TRBV19
CASSPRQRGTDTQYF
TGTGCCAGTAGTCCCCGACAGCGGGGCACAGATACGCAGTATTTT
>TRBJ2-3|TRBD1|.|TRBV11-3
CASSLGTGGTDTQYF
TGTGCCAGCAGCTTGGGGACAGGGGGCACAGATACGCAGTATTTT
>TRBJ1-2|.|.|TRBV25-1
CASSAKTGMGYGYTF
TGTGCCAGCAGTGCGAAGACGGGGATGGGCTATGGCTACACCTTC
>TRBJ2-1|.|.|TRBV29-1
CSVDRAHNEQFF
TGCAGCGTTGACCGGGCGCACAATGAGCAGTTCTTC
>TRBJ2-3|.|.|TRBV18
CASSPSGESDTQYF
TGTGCCAGCTCACCCTCGGGGGAGTCAGATACGCAGTATTTT